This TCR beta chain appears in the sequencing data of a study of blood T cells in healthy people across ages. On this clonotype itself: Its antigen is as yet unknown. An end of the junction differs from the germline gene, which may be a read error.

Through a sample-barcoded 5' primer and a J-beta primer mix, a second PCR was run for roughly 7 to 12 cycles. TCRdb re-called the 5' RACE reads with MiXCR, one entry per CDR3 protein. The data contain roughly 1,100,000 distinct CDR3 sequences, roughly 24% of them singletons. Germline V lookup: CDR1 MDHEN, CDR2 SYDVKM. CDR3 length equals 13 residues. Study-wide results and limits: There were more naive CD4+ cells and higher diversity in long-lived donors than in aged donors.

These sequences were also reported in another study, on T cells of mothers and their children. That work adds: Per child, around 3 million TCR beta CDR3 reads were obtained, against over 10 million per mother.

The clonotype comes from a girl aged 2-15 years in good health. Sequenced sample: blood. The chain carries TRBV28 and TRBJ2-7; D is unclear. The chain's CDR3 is CAGSFSVLYEQYF. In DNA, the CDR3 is TGTGCCGGCAGTTTCTCCGTCCTCTACGAGCAGTACTTC.